This TCR beta chain was sequenced during a study of identical twins. Trimming removed 5 bases from V and 7 bases from J, with 16 bases in between. The CDR3 runs to 14 residues. Germline-derived CDR1 and CDR2 are SGHRS and YFSETQ. This clonotype was seen repeatedly, ten times or more. TCRdb called the 5' RACE reads again in MiXCR, with one record for every CDR3 protein. The repertoire consists of approximately 230,000 distinct CDR3 sequences, with over 5.5% occurring once and the leading ten covering more than 12%. This sample was shared with a second study, whose subject was T cells expressing NK-cell markers. As that study records: A range of about 1.0-7.5% of CD8+ T cells consisted of dominant NKG2C+ clonotypes in about six donors. Questions lingered over whether expanded NKG2C+ T cell clones were HCMV-specific.

This receptor was identified in a woman aged 18 to 35 in good health. What was sequenced was CD8+ T cells sorted from blood. The gene calls are TRBV5-1 and TRBJ2-1, with D tentatively TRBD2 (5 bases). CDR3 sequence: CASSGSDPSNEQFF. The CDR3 region has the DNA TGCGCCAGCAGTGGGAGCGACCCCTCAAATGAGCAGTTCTTC.